This T cell receptor beta chain appears in the sequencing data of a study of blood T cells in healthy people across ages. Each sample yielded at least 7 million isolated PBMCs. This clonotype came up a few times. A sample-barcoded 5' primer and a J-beta primer mix were used in a second PCR of roughly 6 to 11 cycles. TCRdb re-derived calls from the 5' RACE reads in MiXCR, one entry per CDR3 protein. There are fewer than 2,000,000 distinct CDR3 sequences in the sample; about two fifths occur only once, and 23% lies in the top ten. Per the germline V gene, CDR1 is ENHRY and CDR2 is SYGVKD. Trimming took 0 bases from V and 1 from J, leaving 11 bases between them. The CDR3 has 16 amino acids.

The chain couples TRBV10-3 to TRBJ2-3; no firm D call. The clonotype was recovered from a human donor in good health. The sequenced sample consisted of blood. The DNA of the CDR3 is TGTGCCATCAGTGAGTCTCCGGGCTTGGGCACAGATACGCAGTATTTT. It is translated as CAISESPGLGTDTQYF.